This T cell receptor beta chain originates from a study of T cell responses to AZD1222 COVID-19 vaccine. TCRdb's copy holds only in-frame clones and misses some; the assay was immunoSEQ multiplex PCR. Of 90,000 to 150,000 clones listed, approximately 86% are singletons. The CDR3 has 16 amino acids. Germline CDR1 and CDR2: SNHLY and FYNNEI. J lost 1 base, V lost 6 bases, and 5 bases had no gene match. This clone was recorded once. Its antigen remains unknown. Findings and caveats of the study: Nearly half of spike-specific TCRs reportedly target variant regions that are unmutated in the B.1.351 and B.1.1.7 variants.

This rearrangement joins TRBV2 to TRBJ2-6; 8 bases are shared with TRBD2. The TCR was taken from an adult who received the AZD1222 COVID-19 vaccine. Sequences were derived from peripheral blood, sampled 28 days after the second AZD1222 dose. CDR3 in DNA: TGTGCCAGCAGCCAGCGGGGGTCGTCTGGGGCCAACGTCCTGACTTTC. It is translated as CASSQRGSSGANVLTF.